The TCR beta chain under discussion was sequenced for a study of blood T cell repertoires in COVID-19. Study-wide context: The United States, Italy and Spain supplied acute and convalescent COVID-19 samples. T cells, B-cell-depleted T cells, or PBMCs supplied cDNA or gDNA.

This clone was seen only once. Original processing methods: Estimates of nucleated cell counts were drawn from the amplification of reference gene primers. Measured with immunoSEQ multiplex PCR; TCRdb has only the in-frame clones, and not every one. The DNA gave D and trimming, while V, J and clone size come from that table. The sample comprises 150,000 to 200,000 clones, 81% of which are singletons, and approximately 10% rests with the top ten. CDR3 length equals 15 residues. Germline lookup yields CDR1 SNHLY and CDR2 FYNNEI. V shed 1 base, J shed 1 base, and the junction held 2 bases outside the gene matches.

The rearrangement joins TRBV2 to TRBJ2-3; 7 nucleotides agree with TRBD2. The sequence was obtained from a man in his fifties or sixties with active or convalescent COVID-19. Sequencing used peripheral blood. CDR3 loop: CASSEEGGGTDTQYF. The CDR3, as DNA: TGTGCCAGCAGTGAAGAGGGAGGGGGCACAGATACGCAGTATTTT.